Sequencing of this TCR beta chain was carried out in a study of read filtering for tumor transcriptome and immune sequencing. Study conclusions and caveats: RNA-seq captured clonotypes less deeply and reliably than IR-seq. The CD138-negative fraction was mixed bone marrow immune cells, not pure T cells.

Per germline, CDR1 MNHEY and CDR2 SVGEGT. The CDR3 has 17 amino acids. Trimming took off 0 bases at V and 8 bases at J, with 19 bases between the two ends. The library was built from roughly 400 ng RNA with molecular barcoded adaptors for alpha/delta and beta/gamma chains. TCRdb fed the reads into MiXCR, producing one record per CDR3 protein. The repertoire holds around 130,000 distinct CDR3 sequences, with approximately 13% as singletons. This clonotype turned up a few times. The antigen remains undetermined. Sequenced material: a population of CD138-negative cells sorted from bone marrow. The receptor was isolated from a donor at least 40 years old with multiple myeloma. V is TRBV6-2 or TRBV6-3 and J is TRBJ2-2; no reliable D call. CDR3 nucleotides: TGTGCCAGCAGTTACTCCGGACGGAGCTGGAAGGAAGGGGAGCTGTTTTTT. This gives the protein CASSYSGRSWKEGELFF.